This T cell receptor (beta chain) appears in the sequencing data of a study of T cells after yellow fever vaccination. Study-wide results and caveats: Clonotypes found in both CD4 and CD8 compartments made up a small share. After the booster, approximately 96% of CD4 and 75% to 90% of CD8 primary-response clones were re-detected.

UMIs and a universal primer site were added when TCR cDNA was made by 5'RACE template switching. One entry per CDR3 protein results from TCRdb running MiXCR on the 5' RACE reads. The sample has 250,000 to 400,000 distinct CDR3 sequences; roughly 4.3% are singletons. In regard to this clonotype: The antigen is undetermined.

The CDR3 has 15 residues. Germline V gene sequence: CDR1 SGHTA, CDR2 FQGNSA. The V end was cut by 5 bases, the J end by 0 bases, with 11 bases between. Sequenced material: PBMCs, taken 15 days after the yellow fever booster vaccination. The chain is built from TRBV7-2 and TRBJ1-5; D possibly corresponds to TRBD1 (6 bases). This TCR derives from a man between 18 and 29 years old who received the YFV17D yellow fever vaccine. The CDR3 DNA sequence: TGTGCCAGCAGCGCACAGGGACCTAGCAATCAGCCCCAGCATTTT. As protein: CASSAQGPSNQPQHF.